The present entry profiles one T cell receptor (beta chain) with its context. Germline CDR1 reads SGDLS; CDR2 reads YYNGEE. Between the trimmed V and J ends, which lost 0 bases and 4 bases, there was a span of 10 bases. This CDR3 contains 14 residues. This sample is part of a study of T cell responses to AZD1222 COVID-19 vaccine. Overall study: Investigators merged groups given second doses at roughly 4 or roughly 12 weeks.

Produced via immunoSEQ multiplex PCR; TCRdb's table is partial and in-frame only. The sample holds more than 85,000 clones, around 93% seen once. This clonotype was sampled from an adult in good health. Sequences were derived from peripheral blood, sampled on day 0 of AZD1222 vaccination. The rearrangement joins TRBV9 to TRBJ1-2, with a possible D match to TRBD1 (5 bases). The CDR3 loop reads CASSVDLGVYGYTF. In nucleotides, the CDR3 is TGTGCCAGCAGCGTAGATCTAGGGGTCTATGGCTACACCTTC. The full variable domain, completed using reference TRBV9 and TRBJ1-2, is DSGVTQTPKHLITATGQRVTLRCSPRSGDLSVYWYQQSLDQGLQFLIQYYNGEERAKGNILERFSAQQFPDLHSELNLSSLELGDSALYFCASSVDLGVYGYTFGSGTRLTVV.